These T cell receptor beta chains were read from a single sample in a study of blood T cells in healthy people across ages. TCRdb re-analysed the 5' RACE reads in MiXCR, keeping a single row per CDR3 protein. The sample has about 1,500,000 distinct CDR3 sequences, 42% seen once. Sequencing was done on a sample of blood. All receptors come from a young woman in good health. Both conserved end residues are part of each CDR3. The D gene is left open where the match is weak. Expanded clones get a size class; other rows say once, few or many, or leave the size out.

j_gene | v_gene | d_gene | abundance | CDR3aa | CDR3nt
TRBJ1-1 | TRBV20-1 | NA | NA | CSAPSGLNTEAFF | TGCAGTGCCCCGTCAGGGTTGAACACTGAAGCTTTCTTT
TRBJ2-6 | TRBV21-1 | NA | NA | CASSHRDRGPSGANVLTF | TGTGCCAGCAGCCACCGGGACAGGGGGCCCTCTGGGGCCAACGTCCTGACTTTC
TRBJ2-1 | TRBV29-1 | NA | many | CSADGWRNEQFF | TGCAGCGCCGACGGGTGGAGGAATGAGCAGTTCTTC
TRBJ1-5 | TRBV3-1 | NA | NA | CASSQDPGEVQPQHF | TGTGCCAGCAGCCAAGATCCAGGGGAGGTCCAGCCCCAGCATTTT
TRBJ2-7 | TRBV7-6 | TRBD2 | few | CASSSGLQTYEQYF | TGTGCCAGCAGCTCGGGACTACAGACCTACGAGCAGTACTTC
TRBJ2-7 | TRBV5-1 | NA | few | CASSREGYEQYF | TGCGCCAGCAGCCGAGAGGGCTACGAGCAGTACTTC
TRBJ2-7 | TRBV6-6 | TRBD1 | NA | CASSYSGGPCEQYF | TGTGCCAGCAGTTACTCAGGGGGCCCCTGCGAGCAGTACTTC
TRBJ2-1 | TRBV9 | NA | NA | CASSVGARGEVYNEQFF | TGTGCCAGCAGCGTAGGTGCTCGGGGCGAGGTTTACAATGAGCAGTTCTTC
TRBJ1-2 | TRBV7-8 | NA | few | CASSLQVTYGYTF | TGTGCCAGCAGCTTACAGGTCACATATGGCTACACCTTC
TRBJ2-7 | TRBV7-9 | NA | few | CASSKGGGLGSYEQYF | TGTGCCAGCAGCAAAGGCGGTGGACTCGGATCCTACGAGCAGTACTTC
TRBJ2-3 | TRBV18 | NA | NA | CVSSPGGDRTDTQYF | TGTGTCAGCTCACCAGGCGGGGATCGCACAGATACGCAGTATTTT
TRBJ2-3 | TRBV29-1 | NA | NA | CSGFGESGLEVTDTQYF | TGCAGCGGTTTCGGAGAGTCGGGACTGGAAGTAACAGATACGCAGTATTTT
TRBJ2-7 | TRBV20-1 | TRBD1 | few | CSARDDRVGYEQYF | TGCAGTGCTAGAGATGACAGGGTAGGCTACGAGCAGTACTTC
TRBJ1-5 | TRBV30 | NA | NA | CAWSRWGDGNQPQHF | TGTGCCTGGAGCAGGTGGGGGGATGGCAATCAGCCCCAGCATTTT
TRBJ2-1 | TRBV20-1 | NA | once | CSARGPGLPSYNEQFF | TGCAGTGCTAGAGGGCCGGGACTCCCCTCCTACAATGAGCAGTTCTTC
TRBJ1-1 | TRBV4-1 | NA | NA | CASSQDLAASGITEAFF | TGCGCCAGCAGCCAAGATTTAGCAGCCAGCGGGATCACTGAAGCTTTCTTT
TRBJ1-1 | TRBV4-1 | TRBD1 | NA | CASSQGQGRPGGTEAFF | TGCGCCAGCAGCCAAGGACAGGGCCGCCCGGGGGGCACTGAAGCTTTCTTT
TRBJ2-4 | TRBV11-2 | NA | many | CASSSTGTVGIQYF | TGTGCCAGCAGCTCAACCGGGACGGTCGGCATTCAGTACTTC
TRBJ2-7 | TRBV18 | TRBD2 | NA | CASSPRGLAGGTYEQYF | TGTGCCAGCTCACCAAGGGGACTAGCGGGAGGGACCTACGAGCAGTACTTC
TRBJ2-5 | TRBV29-1 | NA | many | CSVAVGTQYF | TGCAGCGTCGCAGTGGGGACCCAGTACTTC
TRBJ2-1 | TRBV27 | TRBD2 | NA | CASGGVRYNEQFF | TGTGCCAGCGGGGGGGTCCGCTACAATGAGCAGTTCTTC
TRBJ2-5 | TRBV9 | NA | NA | CASSVAPGQETQYF | TGTGCCAGCAGCGTAGCTCCGGGCCAAGAGACCCAGTACTTC